This T cell receptor beta chain was obtained from a study of liver allograft versus peripheral blood T cells. Study-wide context: Recipients' peripheral blood T cell receptor repertoires were compared with those in transplanted livers.

This clonotype is medium-sized (0.01 to 0.1%) by share. Using its own MiXCR run on the reads, TCRdb lists one record per CDR3 protein. The sample lists approximately 5,700 distinct CDR3 sequences; about 17% were seen once. There are 13 residues in the CDR3. V lost 2 bases and J lost 1, with 3 bases in between. CDR1 and CDR2 (germline): LNHDA, SQIVND (reference sequence). The clonotype comes from a human patient who had a liver transplant. Some T cells may have originated in the graft donor. V gene TRBV19 combines with J gene TRBJ1-3; D unclear. CDR3 amino acids: CASSIMSGNTIYF. For the CDR3, the DNA is TGTGCCAGTAGTATAATGTCTGGAAACACCATATATTTT.